Each of the 15 T cell receptor beta chains below was sequenced from the same sample in a study of shared T cell receptors in the human thymus listed by TCRdb under 2021. The receptor library was made with the immunoSEQ multiplex PCR assay. Sourced from immuneACCESS, this table was stored by TCRdb with only in-frame sequences that have V and J called. A share of the clones is absent; for the studies checked, an unresolved V gene accounts for under half, and the remainder has no known explanation. This sample lists under 700,000 clones; approximately 78% were detected once. The ten largest account for roughly 0.013% of the sample. This sample also belongs to another study, concerning human thymus T cells.

The sample consisted of thymocytes. These TCRs come from a boy under two years old with a congenital heart defect. Donor details come from another sample of the same person, matched by shared clones.

This clone was seen only once. The chain recombines TRBV5-1 with TRBJ2-3; TRBD2 agrees at 15 bases. After removal of 4 bases from V and 2 bases from J, the junction contained 11 bases not matched to a gene. CDR3 length equals 19 residues. CDR1 is SGHRS and CDR2 is YFSETQ in the germline V gene. CDR3 sequence (DNA): TGCGCCAGCAGCCTCTCGGGACTAGCGGGAGGAGGAAACACAGATACGCAGTATTTT. Amino acids: CASSLSGLAGGGNTDTQYF.

This clone showed up just a few times. The rearrangement uses TRBV19 and TRBJ1-1; D is unclear. Trimming stripped 0 bases from V and 7 bases from J, with 6 bases between. CDR3 length: 12 amino acids. From germline, CDR1 is LNHDA and CDR2 SQIVND (reference sequence). In DNA, the CDR3 is TGTGCCAGTAGTATAGATCAATGTGAAGCTTTCTTT. It is translated as CASSIDQCEAFF.

A few counts support this clone. The chain has TRBV5-1 and TRBJ2-1; 7 bases agree with TRBD1. The germline gives CDR1 SGHRS, CDR2 YFSETQ. This CDR3 region has 13 residues. After removal of 4 bases from V and 5 bases from J, the junction contained 3 bases not matched to a gene. The CDR3 sequence is CASSTGQHNEQFF. The CDR3 nucleotides are TGCGCCAGCAGCACGGGACAGCACAATGAGCAGTTCTTC.

The rearrangement joins TRBV7-9 to TRBJ2-7; 10 positions agree with TRBD1. The CDR3 is made up of 13 amino acids. The germline gives CDR1 SEHNR, CDR2 FQNEAQ (reference sequence). V lost 5 bases to trimming and J lost 5 bases; unmatched junction nucleotides: 3. The CDR3 sequence: CASSPGQGDEQYF. Written as DNA, the CDR3 is TGTGCCAGCAGCCCCGGACAGGGGGACGAGCAGTACTTC. Complete variable domain (other parts from reference TRBV7-9 and TRBJ2-7): DTGVSQNPRHKITKRGQNVTFRCDPISEHNRLYWYRQTLGQGPEFLTYFQNEAQLEKSRLLSDRFSAERPKGSFSTLEIQRTEQGDSAMYLCASSPGQGDEQYFGPGTRLTVT.

The rearrangement uses TRBV28 and TRBJ1-3, with 10 bases fitting TRBD1. The CDR3 extends over 15 amino acids. Germline V gene data show CDR1 as MDHEN and CDR2 as SYDVKM. J was trimmed by 2 bases and V by 5 bases; bases with no gene match: 3. In DNA form, the CDR3 reads TGTGCCAGCAGTAGACAGGGGGCGACTGGAAACACCATATATTTT. The encoded protein is CASSRQGATGNTIYF.

The CDR3 bases are TGCGCCAGCAGCCATGGACAGGGGAGCAATCAGCCCCAGCATTTT. Translated: CASSHGQGSNQPQHF. The J gene is TRBJ1-5, the V gene TRBV5-1, with TRBD1 identical over 9 bases. The germline CDR1 and CDR2 sequences are SGHRS and YFSETQ. This CDR3 region has 15 residues. J lost 1 base, V lost 4 bases, and 3 bases had no gene match.

V gene TRBV27 combines with J gene TRBJ1-2, with TRBD1 identical over 12 bases. Trimming removed 5 bases from V and 8 bases from J; junction bases left unmatched: 6. The CDR3 consists of 14 residues. Germline CDR1 MNHEY, CDR2 SMNVEV (reference sequence). CDR3 residues: CASSPGTGGVGYTF. The CDR3 DNA reads TGTGCCAGCAGTCCTGGGACAGGGGGCGTAGGCTACACCTTC.

The chain links TRBV2 to TRBJ2-3; maybe TRBD2 (7 bases). V gave up 11 bases and J gave up 0 bases, with 21 bases separating them. Germline lookup yields CDR1 SNHLY and CDR2 FYNNEI. The CDR3 runs to 16 residues. Here the CDR3 reads CAGPGAAGASTDTQYF. The CDR3 DNA sequence: TGTGCCGGGCCGGGGGCGGCGGGAGCAAGCACAGATACGCAGTATTTT.

This clone was picked up a small number of times. V usage is TRBV11-2 and J usage is TRBJ2-7; D is uncertain. V was trimmed by 6 bases and J by 4 bases, leaving 13 bases between them. Per germline, CDR1 SGHAT and CDR2 FQNNGV. This CDR3 has 13 residues. The CDR3 region is CASSHVPRYEQYF. The CDR3 DNA sequence: TGTGCCAGCAGTCATGTCCCACGGTACGAGCAGTACTTC.

This clone was detected only a few times. This rearrangement joins TRBV29-1 to TRBJ1-1; 9 bases line up with TRBD1. V gave up 4 bases and J gave up 3 bases; unmatched junction bases: 6. The CDR3 loop spans 14 amino acids. Germline V lookup: CDR1 SQVTM, CDR2 ANQGSEA. CDR3 amino acids: CSVGGQGQDTEAFF. Here the CDR3 DNA reads TGCAGCGTTGGGGGACAGGGTCAGGACACTGAAGCTTTCTTT.

The J gene is TRBJ1-4, the V gene TRBV29-1, with unresolved D. V dropped 8 bases and J dropped 0 bases, with 13 bases sitting between them. The CDR3 spans 14 residues. Germline values: CDR1 SQVTM, CDR2 ANQGSEA. DNA for the CDR3: TGCAGCACAGAAGGTACCACAACTAATGAAAAACTGTTTTTT. Translated, it gives CSTEGTTTNEKLFF.

V gene TRBV6-5 combines with J gene TRBJ1-4; D unresolved. The V end was cut by 2 bases, the J end by 8 bases, with 9 bases between. This CDR3 is built from 13 residues. The germline V gene has CDR1 MNHEY and CDR2 SVGAGI. The CDR3 spells CASSYHSGEKLFF. CDR3 nucleotide sequence: TGTGCCAGCAGTTACCACTCGGGGGAAAAACTGTTTTTT.

This clone was detected only a few times. The chain couples TRBV6-1 to TRBJ2-2; weak D call: TRBD2 (5 bases). Trimming cost V 0 bases and J 5 bases, with 10 bases left between them. Per germline, CDR1 MNHNS and CDR2 SASEGT. This CDR3 spans 15 amino acids. DNA for the CDR3: TGTGCCAGCAGTGAAGCATTAGCGCGGACCGGGGAGCTGTTTTTT. This encodes CASSEALARTGELFF.

This rearrangement joins TRBV15 to TRBJ1-2, with TRBD1 matching 7 bases. The V segment lost 0 bases and the J segment 3 bases; nucleotides outside the gene matches: 4. From germline, CDR1 is LNHNV and CDR2 YYDKDF (reference sequence). The length of the CDR3 is 15 residues. In nucleotides, the CDR3 is TGTGCCACCAGCAGAGAAGACAGGGAGCACTATGGCTACACCTTC. Translated: CATSREDREHYGYTF. Supplemented by reference TRBV15 and TRBJ1-2, the full variable domain reads DAMVIQNPRYQVTQFGKPVTLSCSQTLNHNVMYWYQQKSSQAPKLLFHYYDKDFNNEADTPDNFQSRRPNTSFCFLDIRSPGLGDTAMYLCATSREDREHYGYTFGSGTRLTVV.

The J gene is TRBJ1-2, the V gene TRBV5-1; TRBD1 agrees at 7 bases. Germline CDR1 SGHRS, CDR2 YFSETQ. This CDR3 is 13 amino acids long. V lost 4 bases and J lost 6; bases outside the gene matches: 6. CDR3 protein: CASSTDRANGYTF. The CDR3 DNA reads as TGCGCCAGCAGCACCGACAGGGCAAATGGCTACACCTTC. Based on the CDR3 plus reference TRBV5-1 and TRBJ1-2, the full variable domain is KAGVTQTPRYLIKTRGQQVTLSCSPISGHRSVSWYQQTPGQGLQFLFEYFSETQRNKGNFPGRFSGRQFSNSRSEMNVSTLELGDSALYLCASSTDRANGYTFGSGTRLTVV.